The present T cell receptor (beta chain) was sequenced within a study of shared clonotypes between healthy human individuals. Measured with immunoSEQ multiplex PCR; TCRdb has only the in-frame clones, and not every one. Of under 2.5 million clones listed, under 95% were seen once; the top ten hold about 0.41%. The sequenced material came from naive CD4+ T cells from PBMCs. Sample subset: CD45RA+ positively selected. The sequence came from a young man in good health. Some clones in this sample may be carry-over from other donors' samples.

CDR3 sequence reads: CASSLPRGSIYF. CDR3 sequence (DNA): TGTGCCAGCAGCTTGCCGAGGGGTTCCATATATTTT. V gene TRBV11-2 combines with J gene TRBJ1-3, with D possibly TRBD1 on 5 matching bases. V lost 3 bases to trimming and J lost 11 bases, with 11 bases between them. Germline V gives CDR1 SGHAT, CDR2 FQNNGV. The CDR3 is 12 residues long.